This T cell receptor beta chain was sequenced for a study of cytomegalovirus exposure and HLA in healthy donors. Study-wide findings and caveats: The study flagged about 150 TCR beta chains as cytomegalovirus-associated.

To note about this clone: What it recognizes is unknown.

Per the germline V gene, CDR1 is SQVTM and CDR2 is ANQGSEA. CDR3 length equals 13 residues. The V end lost 2 bases, the J end lost 0 bases, and 7 bases lay between the germline ends. Generated by immunoSEQ multiplex PCR, the TCRdb table keeps only in-frame clones and is missing some. The sample shows 130,000 to 150,000 clones, about 86% of them seen only once. Sequenced sample: PBMCs. This receptor was taken from a woman younger than 35 in good health and CMV-seropositive. This sequence joins TRBV29-1 and TRBJ1-1; the D is unclear. This CDR3 reads CSVELGLNTEAFF. In nucleotides, the CDR3 is TGCAGCGTTGAACTGGGCCTGAACACTGAAGCTTTCTTT.